The 22 T cell receptor beta chains given below trace back to one sample, sequenced in a study of spatial heterogeneity in lung cancer. Each CDR3 protein gets one entry after TCRdb re-called the 5' RACE reads with MiXCR. Among fewer than 20,000 distinct CDR3 sequences listed, under 20% were seen once. Regarding time point: sample taken at primary tumor resection. Sequencing was performed on whole RNA extracted from tumor and nontumor lung tissue, or from frozen PBMC, and the material was left unsorted. Sequenced here: PBMCs, sampled at surgery. The receptor set was obtained from a male donor with early-stage non-small cell lung cancer.

This clonotype was detected only a few times. The chain employs TRBV29-1 and TRBJ2-3; 7 positions agree with TRBD2. With V trimmed by 7 bases and J by 6 bases, 16 bases remained unmatched. CDR3 length equals 15 residues. CDR1 and CDR2 from the germline V gene are SQVTM and ANQGSEA. CDR3 sequence (DNA): TGCAGCGCCAGGCGGGAGCCTCCAGCGACCGATACGCAGTATTTT. Protein: CSARREPPATDTQYF.

This clonotype is termed medium-sized. The chain recombines TRBV14 with TRBJ1-2; unclear D gene. CDR1 is SGHDN, CDR2 FVKESK, per germline. The CDR3 loop spans 13 amino acids. Trimming shortened V by 0 bases and J by 8 bases, and 10 bases separated the two germline ends. CDR3 nucleotide sequence: TGTGCCAGCAGCCAAGACAGTTCGAGAGGCTACACCTTC. Residues: CASSQDSSRGYTF.

V usage is TRBV27 and J usage is TRBJ2-1; D call uncertain. Between the trimmed V and J ends, which lost 3 bases and 5 bases, there was a span of 14 bases. Germline V gene sequence: CDR1 MNHEY, CDR2 SMNVEV (reference sequence). The length of the CDR3 is 15 residues. CDR3 region: CASSLESPRDNEQFF. CDR3 DNA: TGTGCCAGCAGTTTGGAAAGCCCCAGAGACAATGAGCAGTTCTTC.

By share, this clonotype ranks as medium-sized. This chain joins TRBV6-5 and TRBJ2-7; no firm D call. V was cut by 0 bases and J by 2 bases, with 14 bases left in between. The germline V gene has CDR1 MNHEY and CDR2 SVGAGI. The CDR3 runs to 16 residues. CDR3 protein: CASSYSDNSGAYEQYF. For the CDR3, the DNA is TGTGCCAGCAGTTACTCAGATAACAGTGGAGCCTACGAGCAGTACTTC.

This clonotype showed up many times. The chain carries TRBV5-1 and TRBJ2-2; D gene ambiguous. The germline gives CDR1 SGHRS, CDR2 YFSETQ. The germline V and J ends were trimmed by 0 bases and 1 base, with 7 bases remaining between them. The CDR3 loop spans 15 amino acids. CDR3 sequence (DNA): TGCGCCAGCAGCTTGGAGGTTGGGAACACCGGGGAGCTGTTTTTT. Translated: CASSLEVGNTGELFF.

This clonotype was detected ten times or more. The chain employs TRBV6-2 or TRBV6-3 and TRBJ2-3, with 13 nucleotides matching TRBD2. The CDR3 contains 16 residues. Trimming took 8 bases from V and 2 from J; bases not matched to a gene: 7. The germline V gene encodes CDR1 MNHEY and CDR2 SVGEGT. Here the CDR3 reads CASGQGLAGVTDTQYF. The CDR3 DNA reads as TGTGCCAGCGGGCAAGGACTAGCGGGGGTCACAGATACGCAGTATTTT.

The chain has TRBV30 and TRBJ1-5, with 7 bases lining up with TRBD1. The trim removed 3 bases at V and 5 bases at J, leaving 4 bases unmatched. This CDR3 has 13 amino acids. Germline CDR1 reads GTSNPN; CDR2 reads SVGIG (reference sequence). For the CDR3, the DNA is TGTGCCTGGAGATCCAGGGGGGATCAGCCCCAGCATTTT. Its translation: CAWRSRGDQPQHF.

For this clonotype: A read error may produce the germline difference seen at one junction end. The V gene is TRBV7-7, the J gene TRBJ2-1; D is ambiguous. The CDR3 sequence is 13 residues long. CDR1 is SSHAT and CDR2 is FNYEAQ in the germline V gene (reference sequence). As DNA, the CDR3 is TGTGCTAGCAGGCCACATGATACGAGTGAGCAGTTCTTC. It is translated as CASRPHDTSEQFF.

The rearrangement uses TRBV29-1 and TRBJ2-7, with TRBD1 identical over 8 bases. Germline CDR1 and CDR2: SQVTM and ANQGSEA. This CDR3 region has 14 residues. Unmatched junction bases numbered 9, after V lost 2 bases and J lost 6 bases. The DNA for the CDR3 is TGCAGCGTTGAATACGGAGACAGGGGCTTCGAGCAGTACTTC. As protein: CSVEYGDRGFEQYF.

In this sample, this clonotype turned up a few times. J is TRBJ1-2 and V is TRBV5-1; D is perhaps TRBD1 (5 bases). Germline values: CDR1 SGHRS, CDR2 YFSETQ. CDR3 size: 16 residues. V lost 4 bases, J lost 0 bases, and 16 bases lay in between. This CDR3 is CASSPHGDGANYGYTF. The CDR3 DNA reads as TGCGCCAGCAGCCCCCATGGGGACGGCGCTAACTATGGCTACACCTTC.

By sample fraction, this clonotype is medium-sized. The V gene is TRBV5-6, the J gene TRBJ1-2, with TRBD1 matching over 7 bases. This CDR3 region has 13 residues. The germline CDR1 and CDR2 sequences are SGHDT and YYEEEE. With V trimmed by 2 bases and J by 7 bases, 5 bases remained unmatched. As DNA, the CDR3 is TGTGCCAGCAGCTTCACAGGGGTCTCTGGCTACACCTTC. Its protein product is CASSFTGVSGYTF.

This clonotype has just a few counts. The genes are TRBV28 and TRBJ2-3; D is uncertain. Germline V lookup: CDR1 MDHEN, CDR2 SYDVKM. There are 14 residues in the CDR3. The ends were cut back, 8 bases at V and 0 bases at J, with 12 bases in the middle. CDR3 nucleotide sequence: TGTGCCAGCGTCCCGGCCCCAAGCACAGATACGCAGTATTTT. Its translation: CASVPAPSTDTQYF.

The chain couples TRBV11-2 to TRBJ2-3, with TRBD2 identical over 11 bases. The length of the CDR3 is 17 residues. CDR1 is SGHAT and CDR2 is FQNNGV in the germline V gene. Germline trimming cut 5 bases from V and 8 bases from J; bases unmatched to any gene: 15. CDR3 coding DNA: TGTGCCAGCAGCCCGCTGGGAGGGACTAGCGGTACGATTACGCAGTATTTT. This translates into CASSPLGGTSGTITQYF.

V gene TRBV11-2 combines with J gene TRBJ2-7; 8 bases match TRBD2. Germline CDR1 is SGHAT and CDR2 is FQNNGV. V shed 0 bases and J 3 bases; nucleotides not matched to a gene: 4. The CDR3 runs 15 residues. The CDR3 DNA is TGTGCCAGCAGCTTAGACCAGCGGGGGAACTACGAGCAGTACTTC. It translates to CASSLDQRGNYEQYF.

This clonotype is judged medium-sized. The rearrangement links TRBV7-6 to TRBJ2-2; no clear D gene. The V end lost 5 bases, the J end lost 6 bases, and 10 bases lay between the germline ends. This CDR3 has 13 amino acids. The germline gives CDR1 SGHVS, CDR2 FNYEAQ. The CDR3 DNA reads TGTGCCAGCAGCCCTGGGGTCCCCGGGGAGCTGTTTTTT. Amino acid sequence: CASSPGVPGELFF. Full variable domain (remainder filled in from reference TRBV7-6 and TRBJ2-2): GAGVSQSPRYKVTKRGQDVALRCDPISGHVSLYWYRQALGQGPEFLTYFNYEAQQDKSGLPNDRFSAERPEGSISTLTIQRTEQRDSAMYRCASSPGVPGELFFGEGSRLTVL.

This rearrangement joins TRBV10-3 to TRBJ1-1, with D tentatively TRBD1 (6 bases). Germline V gene sequence: CDR1 ENHRY, CDR2 SYGVKD. The CDR3 is made up of 15 amino acids. The ends were cut back, 3 bases at V and 1 base at J, with 12 bases in the middle. The CDR3, as DNA: TGTGCCATCAGTGAAAGGGACACCCCGAACACTGAAGCTTTCTTT. Amino acids: CAISERDTPNTEAFF.

This clonotype has at least ten counts. The chain is built from TRBV20-1 and TRBJ1-2; TRBD1 matches at 7 bases. The germline CDR1 and CDR2 sequences are DFQATT and SNEGSKA (reference sequence). This CDR3 is built from 14 residues. V trimming: 5 bases; J trimming: 8 bases; junction bases outside the gene matches: 14. The CDR3 loop is CSAGGLYRGEGYTF. The CDR3 DNA is TGCAGTGCTGGAGGCCTTTACAGGGGTGAAGGCTACACCTTC.

This sequence joins TRBV20-1 and TRBJ2-3; maybe TRBD1 (6 bases). Per the germline V gene, CDR1 is DFQATT and CDR2 is SNEGSKA (reference sequence). The CDR3 consists of 13 residues. The CDR3 DNA follows: TGCAGCCCCCGGGACACCCGCACAGATACGCAGTATTTT. Translating it yields CSPRDTRTDTQYF.

This clonotype has more than one count but fewer than ten. This may be a read error, as it is one base from a much larger clone. V and J are TRBV2 and TRBJ2-4; 8 bases fit TRBD2. Germline-derived CDR1 and CDR2 are SNHLY and FYNNEI. This CDR3 contains 15 residues. In nucleotides, the CDR3 is TGTGTCAGCACCGGGAGGGGACCAGCGAAAAACATTCAGTACTTC. Its protein is CVSTGRGPAKNIQYF.

This clonotype was observed at least ten times. V and J are TRBV18 and TRBJ1-1, with a weak D call TRBD1 (5 bases). The germline V gene encodes CDR1 KGHSH and CDR2 LQKENI. This CDR3 has 14 amino acids. V was clipped by 1 base and J by 3 bases, with 9 bases between them. CDR3 amino acids: CASSPRSRDTEAFF. The CDR3 DNA reads as TGTGCCAGCTCACCACGTTCCAGGGACACTGAAGCTTTCTTT.

This clonotype came up a few times. The CDR3 spells CASSLGLTVRETQYF. The CDR3 nucleotides read TGTGCCAGCAGCTTAGGGCTAACCGTCCGGGAGACCCAGTACTTC. This sequence joins TRBV7-6 and TRBJ2-5; no reliable D call. CDR3 length equals 15 residues. The V end was cut by 1 base, the J end by 5 bases, with 14 bases between. Germline CDR1 is SGHVS and CDR2 is FNYEAQ.

This clonotype occurred many times. The chain joins TRBV2 to TRBJ1-5; TRBD1 matches at 11 bases. Per the germline V gene, CDR1 is SNHLY and CDR2 is FYNNEI. The CDR3 runs 15 residues. V trimming: 5 bases; J trimming: 2 bases; junction bases outside the gene matches: 2. The CDR3 DNA reads TGTGCCAGCAGTAGGACAGGGGGCCGCAATCAGCCCCAGCATTTT. It is translated as CASSRTGGRNQPQHF.